The 10 T cell receptor beta chains reported below all come from one sample, sequenced in a study of cytomegalovirus exposure and HLA in healthy donors (dated by TCRdb to about 2017). The library was generated by the immunoSEQ multiplex PCR assay. The multiplex PCR relied on a mix of 60 forward primers for TCR Vbeta segments and 13 reverse primers for TCR Jbeta segments. TCRdb carries this immuneACCESS record with in-frame sequences only. Its versions omit some clonotypes, under half of them owing to an unresolved V gene in the studies checked, with the rest unexplained. In this sample the table shows 35,000 to 45,000 clones, roughly four fifths of which occur a single time. The leading ten clones occupy about 10% of the sample. Sequences were obtained from PBMCs. The receptors stem from a woman in her 40s in good health and CMV-seronegative.

CDR3 amino acids: CASSRGEGDNEQFF. In nucleotides, the CDR3 is TGTGCCAGCAGCCGGGGTGAGGGAGACAATGAGCAGTTCTTC. The chain recombines TRBV7-9 with TRBJ2-1, with a tentative D call TRBD2 (5 bases). This CDR3 is 14 amino acids long. The V and J ends lost 5 bases and 5 bases respectively, with 13 bases between them. Germline lookup yields CDR1 SEHNR and CDR2 FQNEAQ (reference sequence). The variable domain in full, with the rest retrieved from reference TRBV7-9 and TRBJ2-1, is DTGVSQNPRHKITKRGQNVTFRCDPISEHNRLYWYRQTLGQGPEFLTYFQNEAQLEKSRLLSDRFSAERPKGSFSTLEIQRTEQGDSAMYLCASSRGEGDNEQFFGPGTRLTVL.

The genes are TRBV6-1 and TRBJ2-1, with 8 positions matching TRBD1. The CDR3 length is 15 residues. CDR1 MNHNS and CDR2 SASEGT come from the germline V gene. The junction had 9 bases not matched to a gene; V was cut back by 5 bases and J by 6 bases. Written as DNA, the CDR3 is TGTGCCAGCAGTCTCCAGGGGGCCGCTGGCAATGAGCAGTTCTTC. The encoded protein is CASSLQGAAGNEQFF.

The chain employs TRBV5-1 and TRBJ2-5; 9 bases align to TRBD1. The trim removed 0 bases at V and 7 bases at J, leaving 4 bases unmatched. The germline gives CDR1 SGHRS, CDR2 YFSETQ. This CDR3 is 14 amino acids long. CDR3 nucleotides: TGCGCCAGCAGCTTGGGCCGGGGACAGGGGACCCAGTACTTC. Protein: CASSLGRGQGTQYF.

The V gene is TRBV29-1, the J gene TRBJ1-1; possibly TRBD1 for D (5 bases). Germline values: CDR1 SQVTM, CDR2 ANQGSEA. V lost 6 bases, J lost 11 bases, and 16 bases lay in between. The CDR3 is 11 amino acids. The CDR3 DNA is TGCAGCGTAGACCCAGGGTCGGTCGCTTTCTTT. Residues: CSVDPGSVAFF.

The gene calls are TRBV11-3 and TRBJ2-3, with 8 positions matching TRBD1. The V gene's germline CDR1 is SGHNT and CDR2 YENEEA. This CDR3 region has 15 residues. The V and J ends lost 4 bases and 2 bases, in that order; junction bases with no gene match: 5. The CDR3, as DNA: TGTGCCAGCAGCTCGGACAGGGACTCCACAGATACGCAGTATTTT. It encodes CASSSDRDSTDTQYF.

V and J are TRBV27 and TRBJ1-2, with 7 nucleotides matching TRBD1. Germline V gene sequence: CDR1 MNHEY, CDR2 SMNVEV (reference sequence). V lost 4 bases to trimming and J lost 2 bases; unmatched junction nucleotides: 4. The CDR3 is 14 residues long. DNA for the CDR3: TGTGCCAGCAGTTATGCAGGGGGGAACTATGGCTACACCTTC. Its translation is CASSYAGGNYGYTF.

On this clone itself: The same CDR3 can be traced to other DNA sequences in this sample. CDR3 sequence reads: CASSMVSGKLFF. Written as DNA, the CDR3 is TGTGCCAGTAGTATGGTGTCCGGAAAACTGTTTTTT. The chain joins TRBV19 to TRBJ1-4; D call uncertain. The CDR3 runs 12 residues. In germline, CDR1 is LNHDA, CDR2 SQIVND (reference sequence). V lost 3 bases and J 10 bases, leaving 9 bases between the germline ends.

This clone was counted a single time. The chain has TRBV6-5 and TRBJ2-2; no firm D call. CDR3 length: 14 residues. Germline V gene sequence: CDR1 MNHEY, CDR2 SVGAGI. Trimming stripped 2 bases from V and 7 bases from J, with 11 bases between. The CDR3 here is CASSYTQVGGELFF. The CDR3 nucleotides read TGTGCCAGCAGTTACACCCAGGTTGGCGGGGAGCTGTTTTTT.

This rearrangement joins TRBV7-2 to TRBJ2-1; weak D call: TRBD1 (6 bases). The V and J ends lost 5 bases and 2 bases respectively, with 13 bases between them. Germline CDR1 is SGHTA and CDR2 is FQGNSA. The length of the CDR3 is 15 residues. CDR3 bases: TGTGCCAGCAGCCAACAGGGAGTCGCCTACAATGAGCAGTTCTTC. Translated: CASSQQGVAYNEQFF.

The rearrangement links TRBV27 to TRBJ1-5; 9 bases fit TRBD1. The V gene end was trimmed by 4 bases and the J gene end by 4 bases; junction bases not matched to a gene: 8. The CDR3 runs to 16 residues. Germline V gene sequence: CDR1 MNHEY, CDR2 SMNVEV (reference sequence). The CDR3 is CASSSVTDRGNQPQHF. The CDR3 DNA reads as TGTGCCAGCAGTTCAGTGACGGACAGGGGAAATCAGCCCCAGCATTTT.